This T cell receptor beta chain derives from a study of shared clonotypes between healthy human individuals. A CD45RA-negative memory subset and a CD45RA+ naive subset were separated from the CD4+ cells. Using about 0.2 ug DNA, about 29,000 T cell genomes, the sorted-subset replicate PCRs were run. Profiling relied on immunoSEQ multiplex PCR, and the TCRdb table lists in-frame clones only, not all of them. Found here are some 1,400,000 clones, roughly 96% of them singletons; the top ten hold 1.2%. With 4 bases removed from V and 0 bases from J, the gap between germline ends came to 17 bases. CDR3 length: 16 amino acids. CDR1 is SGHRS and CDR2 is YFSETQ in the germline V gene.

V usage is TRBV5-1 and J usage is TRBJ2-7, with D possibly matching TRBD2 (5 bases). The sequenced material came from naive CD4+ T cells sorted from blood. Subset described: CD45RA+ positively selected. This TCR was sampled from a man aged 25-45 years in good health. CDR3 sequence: CASSLDSRVTSYEQYF. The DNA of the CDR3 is TGCGCCAGCAGCCTGGATTCGAGGGTGACCTCCTACGAGCAGTACTTC.